This T cell receptor (beta chain) came from a study of T cell changes during pregnancy in multiple sclerosis. The CDR3 has 15 amino acids. The V and J ends lost 2 bases and 2 bases respectively, with 9 bases between them. Germline assignment: CDR1 SEHNR and CDR2 FQNEAQ (reference sequence). Using immunoSEQ multiplex PCR, the repertoire was profiled, and TCRdb retains in-frame clones only, with some absent. This table holds 40,000 to 50,000 clones, roughly 87% found once. This chain uses TRBV7-9 with TRBJ2-2; D is ambiguous. The receptor was derived from a female donor with multiple sclerosis, enrolled in a pregnancy study. Sequences were derived from CD4+ T cells from peripheral blood mononuclear cells, sampled in the first trimester of pregnancy. CDR3 nucleotides: TGTGCCAGCAGCTTACGGTCTTCCAACACCGGGGAGCTGTTTTTT. The encoded protein is CASSLRSSNTGELFF. Based on the CDR3 plus reference TRBV7-9 and TRBJ2-2, the full variable domain is DTGVSQNPRHKITKRGQNVTFRCDPISEHNRLYWYRQTLGQGPEFLTYFQNEAQLEKSRLLSDRFSAERPKGSFSTLEIQRTEQGDSAMYLCASSLRSSNTGELFFGEGSRLTVL.